The 8 T cell receptor beta chains listed next were all sequenced from one sample in a study of blood T cell repertoires in COVID-19. The data were produced by immunoSEQ multiplex PCR, yet TCRdb's version contains in-frame clones alone and is incomplete. Among about 73,000 clones listed, roughly three quarters were seen once. The sequenced sample consisted of peripheral blood. The receptors were gathered from a man between 65 and 85 years old with COVID-19, enrolled during active disease.

V and J are TRBV19 and TRBJ2-2, with a weak D call TRBD1 (5 bases). V dropped 5 bases and J dropped 2 bases, with 12 bases sitting between them. Germline V gene sequence: CDR1 LNHDA, CDR2 SQIVND (reference sequence). This CDR3 is built from 15 residues. The chain's CDR3 is CASSGRVPNTGELFF. The CDR3 bases are TGTGCCAGTAGTGGCAGGGTCCCTAACACCGGGGAGCTGTTTTTT.

J is TRBJ2-7 and V is TRBV29-1; 11 nucleotides agree with TRBD2. V dropped 4 bases and J dropped 4; count of bases not matched to a gene: 9. This CDR3 has 15 residues. Germline V lookup: CDR1 SQVTM, CDR2 ANQGSEA. The CDR3, as DNA: TGCAGCGTTGGGTCTCGACTAGCGGGATCTTACGAGCAGTACTTC. Translated: CSVGSRLAGSYEQYF.

The chain is built from TRBV7-2 and TRBJ1-1; the D gene is possibly TRBD1 (6 bases). This CDR3 contains 13 residues. The V end was cut by 4 bases, the J end by 1 base, with 7 bases between. Germline V gene sequence: CDR1 SGHTA, CDR2 FQGNSA. In nucleotides, the CDR3 is TGTGCCAGCAGCTGGGGACAGAACACTGAAGCTTTCTTT. Protein sequence: CASSWGQNTEAFF. The full variable domain, completed using reference TRBV7-2 and TRBJ1-1, is GAGVSQSPSNKVTEKGKDVELRCDPISGHTALYWYRQSLGQGLEFLIYFQGNSAPDKSGLPSDRFSAERTGGSVSTLTIQRTQQEDSAVYLCASSWGQNTEAFFGQGTRLTVV.

This clone showed up just a few times. The CDR3 is CASSLRAGRTDTQYF. CDR3 bases: TGTGCCAGCAGCTTACGCGCAGGGCGCACAGATACGCAGTATTTT. The chain recombines TRBV7-9 with TRBJ2-3; a possible D gene is TRBD1 (5 bases). CDR3 size: 15 residues. Germline assignment: CDR1 SEHNR and CDR2 FQNEAQ (reference sequence). The V end lost 2 bases, the J end lost 1 base, and 10 bases lay between the germline ends.

CDR3 residues: CASSLGDQPQHF. The CDR3 nucleotides are TGTGCCAGCAGCTTGGGCGATCAGCCCCAGCATTTT. The V gene is TRBV5-6, the J gene TRBJ1-5; D is unresolved. This CDR3 contains 12 residues. Trimming cost V 0 bases and J 5 bases, with 3 bases left between them. Per the germline V gene, CDR1 is SGHDT and CDR2 is YYEEEE.

The rearrangement links TRBV15 to TRBJ2-3; D is perhaps TRBD1 (5 bases). The CDR3 is 14 residues long. V gave up 4 bases and J gave up 6 bases, with 14 bases separating them. CDR1 and CDR2 from the germline V gene are LNHNV and YYDKDF (reference sequence). As DNA, the CDR3 is TGTGCCACCAGCAAAGCCCCGGACACGGATACGCAGTATTTT. It specifies CATSKAPDTDTQYF. Full variable domain (rest looked up from reference TRBV15 and TRBJ2-3): DAMVIQNPRYQVTQFGKPVTLSCSQTLNHNVMYWYQQKSSQAPKLLFHYYDKDFNNEADTPDNFQSRRPNTSFCFLDIRSPGLGDTAMYLCATSKAPDTDTQYFGPGTRLTVL.

The chain employs TRBV7-9 and TRBJ2-7; D gene unclear. Trimming stripped 3 bases from V and 2 bases from J, with 11 bases between. The germline CDR1 and CDR2 sequences are SEHNR and FQNEAQ (reference sequence). CDR3 length: 14 residues. The CDR3 DNA follows: TGTGCCAGCAGCTTCGTCCAGGTCCCCTACGAGCAGTACTTC. This encodes CASSFVQVPYEQYF.

The V and J genes are TRBV3-1 (or the pseudogene TRBV3-2) and TRBJ1-1; 9 bases fit TRBD1. The germline CDR1 and CDR2 sequences are LGHDT and YNNKEL (reference sequence). The CDR3 totals 16 residues. J was trimmed by 0 bases and V by 1 base; bases with no gene match: 3. The CDR3 DNA reads as TGTGCCAGCAGCCAAGGGACAGGGGATTTGAACACTGAAGCTTTCTTT. Translating gives CASSQGTGDLNTEAFF.